This TCR beta chain was sequenced for a study of radiotherapy plus CTLA-4 blockade in lung cancer. Study-level information: With roughly 30% of patients having disease control, objective responses were seen in under 20%.

Findings and caveats of the study: Tumor-origin TCR clones grew in blood after radiotherapy plus ipilimumab. The best predictor of response was reported to be early blood T cell clone dynamics, with interferon-beta.

It was focal radiation plus CTLA-4 blockade with ipilimumab that patients with chemo-refractory metastatic non-small-cell lung cancer received. CDR3 length equals 15 residues. With 3 bases removed from V and 0 bases from J, the gap between germline ends came to 11 bases. Germline V lookup: CDR1 SGDLS, CDR2 YYNGEE. Sequencing was performed with immunoSEQ multiplex PCR; in TCRdb, only in-frame clones are kept and a portion is missing. The sample contains about 73,000 clones, around 86% of which appear only once. With regard to this clone: Its antigen remains unknown.

This TCR derives from a human donor with non-small cell lung cancer that progressed on radiotherapy plus ipilimumab. The sample here was peripheral blood, taken from a patient treated with radiotherapy plus ipilimumab. The V and J genes are TRBV9 and TRBJ2-3; D may correspond to TRBD1 or TRBD2 (5 bases each). As DNA, the CDR3 is TGTGCCAGCAGCGACCGGGACGGTAGCACAGATACGCAGTATTTT. This encodes CASSDRDGSTDTQYF.